Listed here is a single TCR beta chain. Its antigen is currently unknown. The data belong to a study of T cell responses to AZD1222 COVID-19 vaccine. Study findings and constraints: Spike-specific TCR breadth and depth were elevated following two AZD1222 doses. The study sampled repertoires only after the peak T cell response.

Clones were sequenced by immunoSEQ multiplex PCR, and TCRdb holds only the in-frame ones, with some missing. This sample has more than 85,000 clones, with roughly nine tenths found just once. CDR1 and CDR2 (germline): LNHNV, YYDKDF (reference sequence). The CDR3 runs to 12 residues. V lost 5 bases to trimming and J lost 3 bases, with 7 bases between them. The sequence came from an adult in good health. Material: peripheral blood, obtained on day 0 of AZD1222 vaccination. V usage is TRBV15 and J usage is TRBJ2-5; no clear D gene. The CDR3 loop reads CATSGREETQYF. CDR3 DNA sequence: TGTGCCACCAGCGGTAGAGAAGAGACCCAGTACTTC.